This TCR beta chain derives from a study of vaccination and CD4 T cells after COVID-19. Study summary: Two Hispanic individuals were among six male and four female convalescent patients. A median of 72 days (range 14 to 241) separated dose two from the taking of post-vaccine samples.

Specified treatment: approximately 11-day PBMC culture with coronavirus spike peptide pools or control peptides (ViraFEST assay). ViraFEST used peptide pools to expand antigen-specific T cells, then sequenced TCRs. Half-medium replacement with fresh IL-2 medium took place on days 3 and 7. Remarks on this clonotype: The antigen remains unidentified.

Oncomine TCR Beta short-read sequencing was applied to DNA from cultured CD4+ T cells. TCRdb re-derived calls from the PCR reads in MiXCR, one entry per CDR3 protein. The sample has 20,000 to 30,000 distinct CDR3 sequences, about 46% seen once; the top ten hold just over 7%. The CDR3 is 17 amino acids. V lost 2 bases, J lost 0 bases, and 17 bases lay in between. The germline CDR1 and CDR2 sequences are MNHEY and SVGEGT. This sequence originates from a human donor who had recovered from COVID-19. The chain links TRBV6-2 or TRBV6-3 to TRBJ2-7; D call uncertain. Source material: CD4+ T cells from blood, cultured in vitro. CDR3 sequence reads: CASSYPDRGRSSYEQYF. CDR3 nucleotide sequence: TGTGCCAGCAGTTACCCGGACCGCGGTAGAAGCTCCTACGAGCAGTACTTC.